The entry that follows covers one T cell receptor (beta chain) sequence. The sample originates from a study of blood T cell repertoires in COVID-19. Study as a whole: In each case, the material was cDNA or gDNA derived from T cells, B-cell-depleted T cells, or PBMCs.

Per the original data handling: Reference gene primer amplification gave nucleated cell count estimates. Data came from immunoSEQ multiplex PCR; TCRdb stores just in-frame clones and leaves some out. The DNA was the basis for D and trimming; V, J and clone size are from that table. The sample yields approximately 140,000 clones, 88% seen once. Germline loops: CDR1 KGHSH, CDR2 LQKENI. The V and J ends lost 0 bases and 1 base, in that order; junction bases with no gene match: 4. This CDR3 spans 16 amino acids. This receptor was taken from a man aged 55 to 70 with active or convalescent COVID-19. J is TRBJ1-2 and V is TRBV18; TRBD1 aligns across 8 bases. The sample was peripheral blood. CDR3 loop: CASSPPVGQVNYGYTF. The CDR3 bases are TGTGCCAGCTCACCACCGGTGGGACAGGTTAACTATGGCTACACCTTC.